A single sample gave rise to the 27 T cell receptor beta chains below, sequenced in a study of cytomegalovirus exposure and HLA in healthy donors listed by TCRdb under 2017. Library preparation used the immunoSEQ multiplex PCR assay. For the multiplex PCR, a mixture combining 60 forward primers for TCR Vbeta segments and 13 reverse primers for TCR Jbeta segments was used. This is the immuneACCESS table as TCRdb keeps it, with only in-frame sequences that have V and J called. A part of the clones is gone; compared with another copy, unresolved V genes explain less than half, and the rest is unexplained. The sample profile shows 150,000 or so clones; 70% of them were found once. The ten largest account for roughly 2% of the sample. Source material: PBMCs. These receptors were obtained from a woman aged 55-75 years in good health and CMV-seropositive.

This clone was found once. The V gene is TRBV28, the J gene TRBJ1-1, with 9 bases fitting TRBD1. The CDR3 loop spans 14 amino acids. V was clipped by 5 bases and J by 5 bases; unmatched bases: 6. CDR1 and CDR2 from the germline V gene are MDHEN and SYDVKM. For the CDR3, the DNA is TGTGCCAGCAGTCCCGGGACAGGGTTTACTGAAGCTTTCTTT. Its translation is CASSPGTGFTEAFF.

This chain uses TRBV6-1 with TRBJ1-2; 7 bases line up with TRBD1. V gave up 3 bases and J gave up 8 bases; unmatched junction bases: 12. CDR3 length: 15 residues. The germline V gene encodes CDR1 MNHNS and CDR2 SASEGT. The CDR3 bases are TGTGCCAGCAGTGATACCATCGCGCAGGACAGGGGCTACACCTTC. This translates into CASSDTIAQDRGYTF.

This clone was counted once. This chain joins TRBV6-1 and TRBJ1-3; no reliable D call. Germline CDR1 reads MNHNS; CDR2 reads SASEGT. V was cut by 8 bases and J by 1 base, with 9 bases left in between. This CDR3 is 13 amino acids long. The CDR3 sequence is CASGGFSGNTIYF. CDR3 bases: TGTGCCAGCGGAGGGTTTTCTGGAAACACCATATATTTT.

This chain uses TRBV4-1 with TRBJ2-1, with TRBD2 identical over 10 bases. The ends lost 5 bases at V and 8 bases at J; junction bases unmatched: 12. From germline, CDR1 is MGHRA and CDR2 YSYEKL. The CDR3 is made up of 16 amino acids. CDR3 amino acids: CASSSLPGLATHEQFF. In DNA, the CDR3 is TGCGCCAGCAGCTCCCTACCGGGACTAGCGACGCATGAGCAGTTCTTC.

V usage is TRBV4-1 and J usage is TRBJ1-5, with D perhaps TRBD1 (5 bases). The CDR3 is made up of 15 amino acids. Germline CDR1 is MGHRA and CDR2 is YSYEKL. Trimming left V 4 bases short and J 0 bases short, with 10 bases between. CDR3 DNA: TGCGCCAGCAGCCTACGGGGGGATAGCAATCAGCCCCAGCATTTT. Translating it yields CASSLRGDSNQPQHF.

This chain connects TRBV5-1 to TRBJ2-1, with 10 bases that match TRBD2. The CDR3 contains 15 residues. Losses at the gene ends were 2 bases for V and 10 bases for J; bases not matched to a gene: 9. Germline lookup yields CDR1 SGHRS and CDR2 YFSETQ. The CDR3: CASSFRLAGVREQFF. CDR3 bases: TGCGCCAGCAGCTTTCGCCTAGCGGGAGTAAGAGAGCAGTTCTTC.

This clone was found a few times. This chain joins TRBV7-9 and TRBJ2-3; D unclear. V was pared by 5 bases and J by 5 bases, with 8 bases between. CDR3 length: 12 amino acids. Germline CDR1 SEHNR, CDR2 FQNEAQ (reference sequence). The CDR3 DNA reads as TGTGCCAGCAGCCTCGTCGGAGATACGCAGTATTTT. Its protein product is CASSLVGDTQYF.

This clone has more than one count but fewer than ten. This rearrangement joins TRBV28 to TRBJ2-1; TRBD1 agrees at 10 bases. The CDR3 covers 16 residues. Germline CDR1 MDHEN, CDR2 SYDVKM. The V and J ends lost 6 bases and 7 bases, in that order; junction bases with no gene match: 12. CDR3 amino acids: CASRVTGTGVGNEQFF. The CDR3 coding sequence is TGTGCCAGCAGGGTAACCGGGACAGGGGTGGGAAATGAGCAGTTCTTC. Complete variable domain (other parts from reference TRBV28 and TRBJ2-1): DVKVTQSSRYLVKRTGEKVFLECVQDMDHENMFWYRQDPGLGLRLIYFSYDVKMKEKGDIPEGYSVSREKKERFSLILESASTNQTSMYLCASRVTGTGVGNEQFFGPGTRLTVL.

Only one count was recorded for this clone. This chain uses TRBV7-8 with TRBJ1-2; D ambiguous. The CDR3 length is 15 residues. Germline CDR1 reads SGHVS; CDR2 reads FQNEAQ. V lost 1 base, J lost 7 bases, and 16 bases lay in between. The CDR3 is CASSLEVGRARGYTF. The CDR3 DNA follows: TGTGCCAGCAGCTTAGAGGTTGGGCGGGCGCGTGGCTACACCTTC.

The chain employs TRBV11-2 and TRBJ2-1; D may be TRBD2 (5 bases). CDR3 size: 11 residues. Deletions cut 3 bases from V and 9 bases from J, with 6 bases between. The germline V gene has CDR1 SGHAT and CDR2 FQNNGV. CDR3 DNA: TGTGCCAGCAGCTTGGGAGTTGAGCAGTTCTTC. Protein sequence: CASSLGVEQFF. Together with reference TRBV11-2 and TRBJ2-1, the CDR3 gives the full variable domain: EAGVAQSPRYKIIEKRQSVAFWCNPISGHATLYWYQQILGQGPKLLIQFQNNGVVDDSQLPKDRFSAERLKGVDSTLKIQPAKLEDSAVYLCASSLGVEQFFGPGTRLTVL.

V gene TRBV28 combines with J gene TRBJ2-7, with TRBD2 matching over 8 bases. The V segment lost 3 bases and the J segment 3 bases; nucleotides outside the gene matches: 4. The germline gives CDR1 MDHEN, CDR2 SYDVKM. There are 14 residues in the CDR3. The CDR3 DNA reads as TGTGCCAGCAGTTTGGACGGGGGGGGCTACGAGCAGTACTTC. Residues: CASSLDGGGYEQYF. Supplemented by reference TRBV28 and TRBJ2-7, the full variable domain reads DVKVTQSSRYLVKRTGEKVFLECVQDMDHENMFWYRQDPGLGLRLIYFSYDVKMKEKGDIPEGYSVSREKKERFSLILESASTNQTSMYLCASSLDGGGYEQYFGPGTRLTVT.

This clone was found once. The chain uses TRBV5-6 and TRBJ2-1; TRBD2 matches 9 bases. The CDR3 loop spans 16 amino acids. V shed 0 bases, J shed 5 bases, and the junction held 6 bases outside the gene matches. From germline, CDR1 is SGHDT and CDR2 YYEEEE. This chain's CDR3 is CASSLGRLAVNNEQFF. The CDR3 nucleotides read TGTGCCAGCAGCTTGGGTCGACTAGCGGTAAACAATGAGCAGTTCTTC.

The V gene is TRBV7-9, the J gene TRBJ1-5, with 9 bases that match TRBD1. The CDR3 covers 16 residues. The ends lost 4 bases at V and 0 bases at J; junction bases unmatched: 4. Germline loops: CDR1 SEHNR, CDR2 FQNEAQ (reference sequence). Written as DNA, the CDR3 is TGTGCCAGCAGCTCGGGACAGGGATATAGCAATCAGCCCCAGCATTTT. Translated: CASSSGQGYSNQPQHF.

This chain uses TRBV28 with TRBJ1-3, with no clear D. The V gene's germline CDR1 is MDHEN and CDR2 SYDVKM. V was shortened by 6 bases and J by 1 base, with 13 bases between the two germline ends. This CDR3 contains 15 residues. CDR3 loop: CASRKSTFSGNTIYF. The CDR3 DNA is TGTGCCAGCAGAAAATCCACATTTTCTGGAAACACCATATATTTT. The full variable domain, in which reference TRBV28 and TRBJ1-3 provide the parts outside the CDR3, is DVKVTQSSRYLVKRTGEKVFLECVQDMDHENMFWYRQDPGLGLRLIYFSYDVKMKEKGDIPEGYSVSREKKERFSLILESASTNQTSMYLCASRKSTFSGNTIYFGEGSWLTVV.

The chain carries TRBV14 and TRBJ1-1; perhaps TRBD1 as D (6 bases). This CDR3 spans 14 amino acids. In germline, CDR1 is SGHDN, CDR2 FVKESK. Trimming left V 3 bases short and J 6 bases short, with 14 bases between. The CDR3 bases are TGTGCCAGCAGCCAGTATCAGGGGAGGGCTGAAGCTTTCTTT. The encoded protein is CASSQYQGRAEAFF.

This clone has more than one count but fewer than ten. This rearrangement joins TRBV5-1 to TRBJ2-1; 9 nucleotides match TRBD1. The CDR3 has 15 residues. CDR1 is SGHRS, CDR2 YFSETQ, per germline. Germline trimming cut 4 bases from V and 6 bases from J; bases unmatched to any gene: 8. The CDR3 nucleotides read TGCGCCAGCAGCCTCCGGGACAGGGATGTCAATGAGCAGTTCTTC. Its protein is CASSLRDRDVNEQFF.

The V gene is TRBV6-5, the J gene TRBJ2-5; D remains unclear. Per germline, CDR1 MNHEY and CDR2 SVGAGI. There are 12 residues in the CDR3. The V gene lost 0 bases and the J gene lost 4 bases, with 3 bases spanning the gap. The CDR3 loop is CASSYSRETQYF. The CDR3 region has the DNA TGTGCCAGCAGTTACTCGCGAGAGACCCAGTACTTC.

The V gene is TRBV29-1, the J gene TRBJ2-1, with 12 bases lining up with TRBD2. Germline assignment: CDR1 SQVTM and CDR2 ANQGSEA. Trimming cost V 8 bases and J 5 bases; bases outside gene matches: 7. The CDR3 sequence is 14 residues long. In nucleotides, the CDR3 is TGCAGCACCGGGACTAGCGGGTTTAACAATGAGCAGTTCTTC. Protein product: CSTGTSGFNNEQFF.

The chain links TRBV27 to TRBJ1-1, with D possibly matching TRBD1 (6 bases). The CDR3 spans 13 residues. V lost 6 bases and J lost 1, with 9 bases in between. Germline V gives CDR1 MNHEY, CDR2 SMNVEV (reference sequence). The CDR3 spells CASRNRANTEAFF. The CDR3 DNA sequence: TGTGCCAGCAGGAACAGGGCGAACACTGAAGCTTTCTTT.

As for this clone: An end of the junction does not agree with germline; a read error may underlie this. The identical CDR3 is also encoded by other nucleotide sequences in the sample. The chain uses TRBV27 and TRBJ2-1; 11 bases map to TRBD1. Germline lookup yields CDR1 MNHEY and CDR2 SMNVEV (reference sequence). The CDR3 spans 14 residues. The CDR3 DNA reads TGCGCCACCGCGCCCGGACAGGGGGCCGATGAGCAGTTCTTC. It yields the protein CATAPGQGADEQFF.

The rearrangement joins TRBV9 to TRBJ1-1; D unclear. V dropped 4 bases and J dropped 7 bases, with 14 bases sitting between them. Per germline, CDR1 SGDLS and CDR2 YYNGEE. This CDR3 contains 13 residues. The CDR3 loop reads CASSPSGGSEAFF. CDR3 nucleotide sequence: TGTGCCAGCAGCCCCAGTGGTGGGAGTGAAGCTTTCTTT.

This clone appeared a few times. The chain carries TRBV5-6 and TRBJ1-1, with 7 bases lining up with TRBD1. Trimming at V came to 2 bases and at J to 5 bases, leaving 0 bases not matched to a gene. The CDR3 extends over 12 amino acids. Germline values: CDR1 SGHDT, CDR2 YYEEEE. CDR3 DNA sequence: TGTGCCAGCAGCTTACAGGGGACTGAAGCTTTCTTT. This encodes CASSLQGTEAFF. Full variable domain (missing parts from reference TRBV5-6 and TRBJ1-1): DAGVTQSPTHLIKTRGQQVTLRCSPKSGHDTVSWYQQALGQGPQFIFQYYEEEERQRGNFPDRFSGHQFPNYSSELNVNALLLGDSALYLCASSLQGTEAFFGQGTRLTVV.

This clone was counted between two and nine times. The chain couples TRBV6-5 to TRBJ2-7; 7 bases are a match to TRBD2. Trimming removed 4 bases from V and 1 base from J; junction bases left unmatched: 7. Germline V gene lookup returns CDR1 MNHEY and CDR2 SVGAGI. The CDR3 totals 15 residues. The CDR3 nucleotides are TGTGCCAGCAGTTCTAGCGGAGCGGTATCCTACGAGCAGTACTTC. As protein: CASSSSGAVSYEQYF.

The chain recombines TRBV10-2 with TRBJ1-2; 7 bases match TRBD1. Germline V gene lookup returns CDR1 WSHSY and CDR2 SAAADI. V was clipped by 0 bases and J by 4 bases; unmatched bases: 2. This CDR3 is built from 14 residues. The CDR3 DNA reads TGCGCCAGCAGTGAGTCAGGGGGCGGCTATGGCTACACCTTC. Its translation: CASSESGGGYGYTF.

The gene calls are TRBV6-6 and TRBJ1-4, with TRBD1 identical over 7 bases. V shed 4 bases and J 10 bases; nucleotides not matched to a gene: 12. This CDR3 contains 15 residues. Germline assignment: CDR1 MNHNY and CDR2 SVGAGI (reference sequence). CDR3 coding DNA: TGTGCCAGCAGTTTTGGAACAGGGGAATTGGGAAAACTGTTTTTT. Protein sequence: CASSFGTGELGKLFF.

The rearrangement links TRBV2 to TRBJ1-1; D remains ambiguous. This CDR3 is 13 amino acids long. V shed 4 bases and J shed 10 bases, with 16 bases lying between them. Germline loops: CDR1 SNHLY, CDR2 FYNNEI. The CDR3 reads CASSVEQSKGAFF. The DNA of the CDR3 is TGTGCCAGCAGTGTAGAACAGTCTAAAGGAGCTTTCTTT.

Comment on this clone: This CDR3 is also generated by other DNA sequences in the sample. The V and J genes are TRBV6-1 and TRBJ1-5; D is unclear. The CDR3 is 14 amino acids. Per the germline V gene, CDR1 is MNHNS and CDR2 is SASEGT. Trimming shortened V by 2 bases and J by 5 bases, and 10 bases separated the two germline ends. As DNA, the CDR3 is TGTGCCAGCAGTGAATATCGGGGAGATCAGCCCCAGCATTTT. This sequence encodes CASSEYRGDQPQHF.